The TCR beta chain described here comes from a study of T cell responses to AZD1222 COVID-19 vaccine listed by TCRdb under 2021. Study-level background: AZD1222 recipients given second doses at about 4 weeks or at about 12 weeks were pooled, since spike-specific TCR depth and breadth were not found to differ between the two schedules. TCR sequencing was performed for 230 to 250 trial participants, of whom roughly 200 were given two doses of AZD1222 and some 26 were given two doses of MenACWY control vaccine. Trial participants were enrolled by age into subgroups of 18-55, 56-69 and 70-plus years, and 148, 28 and 57 TCR-sequenced participants, respectively, were included in these subgroups.

The V end gives up 5 bases and the J end 7 bases, leaving 11 bases in the junction not matched to a gene. Measured from the cysteine to the phenylalanine, the CDR3 is 15 residues long. Just CDR3 DNA is preserved here, 45 bases in frame from base 1. According to the germline V gene (reference sequence), CDR1 reads SEHNR and CDR2 reads FQNEAQ. Read against the paper, the sample's time point label means: baseline before first vaccination. Samples from vaccinated people were obtained from the UK trials COV001 and COV002, which included a single-blind randomized controlled phase 2/3 trial of AZD1222 (ChAdOx1 nCoV-19) in healthy adults. For TCRbeta chain sequencing, PBMC samples from trial participants were taken at day 0 and at day 28 after the second dose. A word on this clone: The clone's antigen remains unknown. Qualities for individual bases were not recorded, and no much larger clone is one base off.

What the authors observed across the whole study: A significant rise in spike-specific TCR breadth and depth was observed after two AZD1222 doses relative to day 0 and relative to MenACWY recipients. Vaccine-associated CD4 TCRs spanned the whole spike protein, with dominant responses in regions 160-218 and 743-854. Conclusions about previously exposed vaccinees are limited, since just five to seven AZD1222 recipients were seropositive for SARS-CoV-2 at baseline. No day 14 peak-response samples were available, so repertoires were characterized only after the peak T cell response. Reportedly, close to half of the unique spike-specific TCRs recognized epitopes lying outside the regions that are mutated in the B.1.351 and B.1.1.7 variants. In the small 56-69-year group, the increase in depth fell short of significance, most likely because of low power. Participants were mostly white British, with more females than males. The authors suggested clonal diversity may have been underestimated.

The CDR3 regions of human TCRbeta chains were analyzed by immunosequencing. Per the source publication's procedure: TCRs in the repertoires were compared against a reference library of SARS-CoV-2-specific TCRs that had been generated with the MIRA antigen-specificity platform. Breadth was defined as the fraction of unique TCRs that were SARS-CoV-2-associated, and depth was defined as the fraction of total T cells that were SARS-CoV-2-associated. Using the MIRA data, each spike-specific TCR was assigned both to the spike region to which the TCR was reactive and to a CD4 or CD8 class. Log10-transformed breadth and depth values were compared by one-way ANOVA with Sidak's multiple comparisons tests. The table comes from immuneACCESS by way of TCRdb, which keeps in-frame sequences with V and J called. Part of the clones is missing from these tables; in studies checked, under half for an unresolved V gene and the rest for unknown reasons. Clone size and V and J calls were adopted from that table, with D and trimming inferred from the DNA. This sample is represented by about 150,000 clones; around nine tenths of them were singletons. The ten largest account for about 1.6% of the sample.

The sequence was collected from an adult in good health. Rearrangement joined TRBV7-9 to TRBJ1-2, and 9 junctional nucleotides match TRBD1. Sample: peripheral blood, taken on day 0 of AZD1222 vaccination. The CDR3 reads CASSLQSGQGSGYTF. In nucleotide form, the sequence is TGTGCCAGCAGCCTCCAATCGGGACAGGGCTCTGGCTACACCTTC. This CDR3, with the reference TRBV7-9 and TRBJ1-2 proteins standing in past its ends, gives the full variable domain DTGVSQNPRHKITKRGQNVTFRCDPISEHNRLYWYRQTLGQGPEFLTYFQNEAQLEKSRLLSDRFSAERPKGSFSTLEIQRTEQGDSAMYLCASSLQSGQGSGYTFGSGTRLTVV.